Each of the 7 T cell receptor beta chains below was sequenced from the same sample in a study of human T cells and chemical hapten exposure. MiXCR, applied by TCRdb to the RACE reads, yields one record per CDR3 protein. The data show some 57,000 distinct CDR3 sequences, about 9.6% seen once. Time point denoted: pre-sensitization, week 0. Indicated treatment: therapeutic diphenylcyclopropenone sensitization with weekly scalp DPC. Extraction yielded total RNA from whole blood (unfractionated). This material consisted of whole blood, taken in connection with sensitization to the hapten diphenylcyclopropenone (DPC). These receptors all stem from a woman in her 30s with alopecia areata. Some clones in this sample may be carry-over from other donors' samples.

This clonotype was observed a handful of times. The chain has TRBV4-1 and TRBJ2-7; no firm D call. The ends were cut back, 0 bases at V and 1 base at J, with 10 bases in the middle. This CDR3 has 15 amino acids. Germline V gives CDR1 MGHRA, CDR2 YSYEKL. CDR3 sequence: CASSQDGDLSYEQYF. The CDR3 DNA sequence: TGCGCCAGCAGCCAAGATGGGGATCTGTCCTACGAGCAGTACTTC.

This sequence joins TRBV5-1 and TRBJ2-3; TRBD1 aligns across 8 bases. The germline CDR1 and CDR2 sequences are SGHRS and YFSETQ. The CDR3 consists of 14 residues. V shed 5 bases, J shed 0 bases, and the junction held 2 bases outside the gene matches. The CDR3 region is CASRDRGSTDTQYF. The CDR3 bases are TGCGCCAGCAGAGACAGGGGAAGCACAGATACGCAGTATTTT.

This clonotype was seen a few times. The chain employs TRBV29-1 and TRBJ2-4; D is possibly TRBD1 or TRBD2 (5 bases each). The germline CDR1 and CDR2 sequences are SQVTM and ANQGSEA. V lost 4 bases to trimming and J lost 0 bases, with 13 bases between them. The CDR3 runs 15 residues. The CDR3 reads CSVVGPGLAKNIQYF. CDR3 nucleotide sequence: TGCAGCGTTGTGGGACCAGGGCTAGCCAAAAACATTCAGTACTTC.

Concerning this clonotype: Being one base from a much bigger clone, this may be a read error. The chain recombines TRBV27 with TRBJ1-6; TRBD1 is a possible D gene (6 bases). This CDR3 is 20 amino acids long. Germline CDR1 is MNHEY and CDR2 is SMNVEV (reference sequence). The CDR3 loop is CASSLPPLGPLGGSIEPLRF. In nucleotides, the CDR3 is TGTGCCAGCAGTTTGCCCCCCCTTGGACCTCTCGGGGGCTCTATCGAACCCCTCCGCTTT.

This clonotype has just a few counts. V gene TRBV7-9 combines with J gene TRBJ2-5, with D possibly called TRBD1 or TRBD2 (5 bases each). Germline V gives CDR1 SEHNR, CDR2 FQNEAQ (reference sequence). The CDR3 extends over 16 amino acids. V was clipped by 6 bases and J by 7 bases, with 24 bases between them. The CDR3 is CASSYFGRQPSRTQYF. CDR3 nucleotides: TGTGCCAGCAGTTACTTTGGGAGACAGCCTAGTCGGACCCAGTACTTC.

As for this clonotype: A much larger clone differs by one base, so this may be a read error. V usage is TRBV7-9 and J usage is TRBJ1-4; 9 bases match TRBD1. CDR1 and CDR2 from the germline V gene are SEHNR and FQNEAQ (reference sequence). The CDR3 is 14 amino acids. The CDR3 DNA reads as TGTGCCAGCAGCTTCGGGACAGGGTACGAAAAACGGTTTTTT. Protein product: CASSFGTGYEKRFF.

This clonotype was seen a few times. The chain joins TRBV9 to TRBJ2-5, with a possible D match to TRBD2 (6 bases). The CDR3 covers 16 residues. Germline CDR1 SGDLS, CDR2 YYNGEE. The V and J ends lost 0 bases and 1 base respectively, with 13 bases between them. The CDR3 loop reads CASSVAGAGIQETQYF. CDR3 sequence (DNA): TGTGCCAGCAGCGTAGCTGGAGCGGGTATCCAAGAGACCCAGTACTTC. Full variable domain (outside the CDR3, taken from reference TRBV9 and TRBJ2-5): DSGVTQTPKHLITATGQRVTLRCSPRSGDLSVYWYQQSLDQGLQFLIQYYNGEERAKGNILERFSAQQFPDLHSELNLSSLELGDSALYFCASSVAGAGIQETQYFGPGTRLLVL.